The rows below give T cell receptor beta chains drawn from one sample of a study of blood T cell repertoires in COVID-19. Data came from immunoSEQ multiplex PCR; TCRdb stores just in-frame clones and leaves some out. The data hold around 70,000 clones, with under 85% observed a single time. What was sequenced was peripheral blood. All receptors come from a woman between 45 and 65 years old with acute or convalescent COVID-19. Both conserved end residues are part of each CDR3. A D gene is named only where the DNA matches it firmly. Clone size is shown for a subset of rows, as once, few, many or a class of expanded clone.

D gene: .; V gene: TRBV7-3; J gene: TRBJ2-1; clone size: .; CDR3 length: 13; CDR3 protein: CASSLNRDNEQFF; CDR3 DNA: TGTGCCAGCAGCTTAAACAGGGACAATGAGCAGTTCTTC
D gene: TRBD2; V gene: TRBV6-5; J gene: TRBJ2-7; clone size: .; CDR3 length: 14; CDR3 protein: CASRLSGGVYEQYF; CDR3 DNA: TGTGCCAGCAGACTTAGCGGGGGGGTCTACGAGCAGTACTTC
D gene: .; V gene: TRBV4-3; J gene: TRBJ1-1; clone size: .; CDR3 length: 14; CDR3 protein: CASSPPPGVTEAFF; CDR3 DNA: TGCGCCAGCAGCCCCCCACCAGGGGTCACTGAAGCTTTCTTT
D gene: .; V gene: TRBV28; J gene: TRBJ1-4; clone size: .; CDR3 length: 16; CDR3 protein: CASSFYAGGTNEKLFF; CDR3 DNA: TGTGCCAGCAGTTTTTATGCGGGGGGCACTAATGAAAAACTGTTTTTT
D gene: TRBD2; V gene: TRBV9; J gene: TRBJ2-2; clone size: .; CDR3 length: 16; CDR3 protein: CASSVGGGPVTGELFF; CDR3 DNA: TGTGCCAGCAGCGTAGGCGGGGGGCCAGTCACCGGGGAGCTGTTTTTT
D gene: TRBD1; V gene: TRBV11-3; J gene: TRBJ2-2; clone size: once; CDR3 length: 17; CDR3 protein: CASSSSRDRAAAGELFF; CDR3 DNA: TGTGCCAGCAGCTCGTCCCGGGACAGGGCAGCGGCCGGGGAGCTGTTTTTT
D gene: TRBD2; V gene: TRBV6-6; J gene: TRBJ2-1; clone size: .; CDR3 length: 15; CDR3 protein: CASSWGTSGRHEQFF; CDR3 DNA: TGTGCCAGCAGTTGGGGGACTAGCGGGAGGCATGAGCAGTTCTTC
D gene: .; V gene: TRBV3-1/TRBV3-2; J gene: TRBJ1-1; clone size: .; CDR3 length: 14; CDR3 protein: CASSQEQGNTEAFF; CDR3 DNA: TGTGCCAGCAGCCAAGAACAGGGGAACACTGAAGCTTTCTTT
D gene: .; V gene: TRBV24-1; J gene: TRBJ2-1; clone size: .; CDR3 length: 12; CDR3 protein: CATSDFGHEQFF; CDR3 DNA: TGTGCCACCAGTGATTTTGGGCATGAGCAGTTCTTC
D gene: .; V gene: TRBV2; J gene: TRBJ2-3; clone size: few; CDR3 length: 15; CDR3 protein: CASRRQGEGRGTQYF; CDR3 DNA: TGTGCCAGCAGGCGCCAGGGAGAAGGGCGGGGTACGCAGTATTTT
D gene: TRBD1; V gene: TRBV9; J gene: TRBJ2-1; clone size: .; CDR3 length: 13; CDR3 protein: CASSGQGSNEQFF; CDR3 DNA: TGTGCCAGCAGTGGACAGGGTAGCAATGAGCAGTTCTTC
D gene: TRBD1; V gene: TRBV30; J gene: TRBJ2-7; clone size: .; CDR3 length: 14; CDR3 protein: CALAWVDRAYEQYF; CDR3 DNA: TGTGCCTTAGCTTGGGTCGACAGGGCCTACGAGCAGTACTTC
D gene: .; V gene: TRBV28; J gene: TRBJ2-3; clone size: .; CDR3 length: 16; CDR3 protein: CASSLWSSGNTDTQYF; CDR3 DNA: TGTGCCAGCAGTTTATGGTCTAGTGGAAACACAGATACGCAGTATTTT
D gene: .; V gene: TRBV10-3; J gene: TRBJ2-5; clone size: .; CDR3 length: 13; CDR3 protein: CAISESREGTQYF; CDR3 DNA: TGTGCCATCAGTGAGTCACGCGAGGGGACCCAGTACTTC
D gene: .; V gene: TRBV9; J gene: TRBJ2-2; clone size: .; CDR3 length: 13; CDR3 protein: CASSPQVSGELFF; CDR3 DNA: TGTGCCAGCAGCCCCCAGGTGTCCGGGGAGCTGTTTTTT
D gene: .; V gene: TRBV28; J gene: TRBJ1-2; clone size: .; CDR3 length: 14; CDR3 protein: CASSVAGRGYGYTF; CDR3 DNA: TGTGCCAGCAGTGTGGCAGGGCGAGGATATGGCTACACCTTC
D gene: TRBD2; V gene: TRBV28; J gene: TRBJ2-3; clone size: .; CDR3 length: 14; CDR3 protein: CASSSQRDTDTQYF; CDR3 DNA: TGTGCCAGCAGTTCCCAGCGGGACACAGATACGCAGTATTTT
D gene: TRBD2; V gene: TRBV5-1; J gene: TRBJ2-5; clone size: .; CDR3 length: 19; CDR3 protein: CASSLLGVNSGGPQETQYF; CDR3 DNA: TGCGCCAGCAGCCTGCTCGGGGTTAATAGCGGGGGACCCCAAGAGACCCAGTACTTC
D gene: .; V gene: TRBV5-4; J gene: TRBJ2-2; clone size: .; CDR3 length: 16; CDR3 protein: CASSLGGSANTGELFF; CDR3 DNA: TGTGCCAGCAGCTTGGGAGGGTCCGCGAACACCGGGGAGCTGTTTTTT
D gene: .; V gene: TRBV11-2; J gene: TRBJ1-3; clone size: .; CDR3 length: 16; CDR3 protein: CASSKDRSGSGNTIYF; CDR3 DNA: TGTGCCAGCAGCAAAGACAGGTCGGGGAGTGGAAACACCATATATTTT
D gene: .; V gene: TRBV28; J gene: TRBJ1-6; clone size: few; CDR3 length: 15; CDR3 protein: CASSSPSGAISPLHF; CDR3 DNA: TGTGCCAGCAGTTCCCCCAGCGGGGCGATTTCACCCCTCCACTTT
D gene: TRBD1; V gene: TRBV4-1; J gene: TRBJ2-1; clone size: .; CDR3 length: 14; CDR3 protein: CASSQRTGGNEQFF; CDR3 DNA: TGCGCCAGCAGCCAGCGGACAGGTGGGAATGAGCAGTTCTTC
D gene: .; V gene: TRBV2; J gene: TRBJ1-1; clone size: medium-sized; CDR3 length: 13; CDR3 protein: CASTTGGNTEAFF; CDR3 DNA: TGTGCCAGCACAACCGGGGGGAACACTGAAGCTTTCTTT
D gene: .; V gene: TRBV19; J gene: TRBJ2-2; clone size: .; CDR3 length: 16; CDR3 protein: CASSYQGPLNTGELFF; CDR3 DNA: TGTGCCAGTAGTTATCAGGGTCCTTTGAACACCGGGGAGCTGTTTTTT
D gene: .; V gene: TRBV6-4; J gene: TRBJ2-3; clone size: .; CDR3 length: 15; CDR3 protein: CASSDRGTSTDTQYF; CDR3 DNA: TGTGCCAGCAGTGACAGGGGTACTTCCACAGATACGCAGTATTTT
D gene: TRBD1; V gene: TRBV6-5; J gene: TRBJ1-5; clone size: .; CDR3 length: 14; CDR3 protein: CASVTGGGPQPQHF; CDR3 DNA: TGTGCCAGCGTCACAGGGGGTGGACCTCAGCCCCAGCATTTT
D gene: .; V gene: TRBV5-1; J gene: TRBJ1-1; clone size: .; CDR3 length: 14; CDR3 protein: CASSLARGYTEAFF; CDR3 DNA: TGCGCCAGCAGCTTGGCCAGGGGTTATACTGAAGCTTTCTTT
D gene: .; V gene: TRBV19; J gene: TRBJ2-3; clone size: .; CDR3 length: 17; CDR3 protein: CASSTTLRGASADTQYF; CDR3 DNA: TGTGCCAGTAGTACTACCCTGCGCGGGGCTAGCGCAGATACGCAGTATTTT
D gene: TRBD2; V gene: TRBV3-1/TRBV3-2; J gene: TRBJ2-3; clone size: .; CDR3 length: 18; CDR3 protein: CASSQVRLAGPGADTQYF; CDR3 DNA: TGTGCCAGCAGCCAAGTTCGACTAGCGGGCCCTGGGGCAGATACGCAGTATTTT
D gene: .; V gene: TRBV9; J gene: TRBJ2-3; clone size: .; CDR3 length: 16; CDR3 protein: CASSSGLELSTDTQYF; CDR3 DNA: TGTGCCAGCAGTTCCGGACTGGAATTGAGCACAGATACGCAGTATTTT
D gene: TRBD1; V gene: TRBV3-1/TRBV3-2; J gene: TRBJ1-2; clone size: many; CDR3 length: 15; CDR3 protein: CASSRQPGQGSGYTF; CDR3 DNA: TGTGCCAGCAGCCGACAGCCGGGACAGGGATCCGGCTACACCTTC
D gene: .; V gene: TRBV9; J gene: TRBJ2-5; clone size: once; CDR3 length: 14; CDR3 protein: CASSPRVLQETQYF; CDR3 DNA: TGTGCCAGCAGCCCCCGGGTCCTCCAAGAGACCCAGTACTTC
D gene: .; V gene: TRBV4-2; J gene: TRBJ1-5; clone size: once; CDR3 length: 15; CDR3 protein: CASSPQGGGNQPQHF; CDR3 DNA: TGTGCCAGCAGCCCCCAGGGAGGTGGCAATCAGCCCCAGCATTTT
D gene: TRBD1; V gene: TRBV5-6; J gene: TRBJ1-5; clone size: few; CDR3 length: 15; CDR3 protein: CASSYRQGVSQPQHF; CDR3 DNA: TGTGCCAGCAGCTACCGACAGGGGGTCAGTCAGCCCCAGCATTTT
D gene: .; V gene: TRBV4-1; J gene: TRBJ2-5; clone size: .; CDR3 length: 15; CDR3 protein: CASSQEGAGGRTQYF; CDR3 DNA: TGCGCCAGCAGCCAAGAAGGAGCGGGTGGTCGGACCCAGTACTTC
D gene: .; V gene: TRBV24-1; J gene: TRBJ2-4; clone size: .; CDR3 length: 17; CDR3 protein: CATSDSRRDGVRNIQYF; CDR3 DNA: TGTGCCACCAGTGATTCGAGGCGGGATGGAGTAAGAAACATTCAGTACTTC
D gene: TRBD2; V gene: TRBV6-1; J gene: TRBJ2-5; clone size: once; CDR3 length: 18; CDR3 protein: CASSAPPGLAGGGGTQYF; CDR3 DNA: TGTGCCAGCAGTGCCCCACCGGGACTAGCGGGGGGGGGCGGGACCCAGTACTTC
D gene: TRBD1; V gene: TRBV5-4; J gene: TRBJ2-5; clone size: .; CDR3 length: 16; CDR3 protein: CASSEGTGERIQTQYF; CDR3 DNA: TGTGCCAGCAGCGAGGGGACAGGGGAACGGATCCAGACCCAGTACTTC
D gene: .; V gene: TRBV29-1; J gene: TRBJ2-1; clone size: few; CDR3 length: 14; CDR3 protein: CSVEDHIVSGEQFF; CDR3 DNA: TGCAGCGTTGAAGATCATATTGTCTCGGGTGAGCAGTTCTTC
D gene: TRBD2; V gene: TRBV5-4; J gene: TRBJ2-1; clone size: .; CDR3 length: 19; CDR3 protein: CASSSTGTSGGAGFNEQFF; CDR3 DNA: TGTGCCAGCAGCTCGACCGGGACTAGCGGGGGGGCCGGTTTCAATGAGCAGTTCTTC
D gene: .; V gene: TRBV7-2; J gene: TRBJ1-5; clone size: once; CDR3 length: 12; CDR3 protein: CASSPEGQPQHF; CDR3 DNA: TGTGCCAGCAGCCCCGAGGGTCAGCCCCAGCATTTT
D gene: .; V gene: TRBV5-5; J gene: TRBJ1-2; clone size: few; CDR3 length: 14; CDR3 protein: CASSLGPGLEGYTF; CDR3 DNA: TGTGCCAGCAGCTTGGGCCCGGGTTTGGAGGGCTACACCTTC
D gene: .; V gene: TRBV25-1; J gene: TRBJ1-1; clone size: .; CDR3 length: 16; CDR3 protein: CASSESKLSFRPEAFF; CDR3 DNA: TGTGCCAGCAGTGAATCTAAACTCTCGTTCCGTCCTGAAGCTTTCTTT
D gene: TRBD1; V gene: TRBV19; J gene: TRBJ1-4; clone size: .; CDR3 length: 16; CDR3 protein: CASSGGQGSTNEKLFF; CDR3 DNA: TGTGCCAGTAGTGGAGGACAGGGGTCAACTAATGAAAAACTGTTTTTT
D gene: .; V gene: TRBV5-6; J gene: TRBJ2-7; clone size: .; CDR3 length: 14; CDR3 protein: CARRRQPQSQEQYF; CDR3 DNA: TGTGCCAGAAGACGACAGCCCCAATCACAGGAGCAGTACTTC
D gene: .; V gene: TRBV10-3; J gene: TRBJ1-1; clone size: .; CDR3 length: 13; CDR3 protein: CASAGTQNTEAFF; CDR3 DNA: TGTGCCAGTGCCGGGACACAGAACACTGAAGCTTTCTTT
D gene: TRBD2; V gene: TRBV6-6; J gene: TRBJ2-7; clone size: .; CDR3 length: 15; CDR3 protein: CASSPLAGNSYEQYF; CDR3 DNA: TGTGCCAGCAGTCCCTTAGCGGGAAACTCCTACGAGCAGTACTTC
D gene: TRBD1; V gene: TRBV11-2; J gene: TRBJ1-1; clone size: .; CDR3 length: 16; CDR3 protein: CASSFRHGTGVTEAFF; CDR3 DNA: TGTGCCAGCAGCTTTCGACACGGGACAGGCGTCACTGAAGCTTTCTTT
D gene: .; V gene: TRBV2; J gene: TRBJ1-1; clone size: few; CDR3 length: 13; CDR3 protein: CASSDERNTEAFF; CDR3 DNA: TGTGCCAGCAGTGACGAGCGGAACACTGAAGCTTTCTTT
D gene: .; V gene: TRBV18; J gene: TRBJ1-1; clone size: .; CDR3 length: 14; CDR3 protein: CASSGGGSNTEAFF; CDR3 DNA: TGTGCCAGCTCGGGGGGAGGCTCGAACACTGAAGCTTTCTTT
D gene: .; V gene: TRBV20-1; J gene: TRBJ1-2; clone size: .; CDR3 length: 16; CDR3 protein: CSASAEVRQQGGGYTF; CDR3 DNA: TGCAGTGCTAGTGCTGAGGTCCGGCAACAGGGTGGGGGCTACACCTTC
D gene: .; V gene: TRBV14; J gene: TRBJ2-4; clone size: .; CDR3 length: 18; CDR3 protein: CASSPGHSLKGSENIQYF; CDR3 DNA: TGTGCCAGCAGCCCGGGACATTCCCTAAAGGGGTCGGAAAACATTCAGTACTTC
D gene: .; V gene: TRBV19; J gene: TRBJ2-7; clone size: .; CDR3 length: 14; CDR3 protein: CASSARDSRDEQYF; CDR3 DNA: TGTGCCAGTAGTGCAAGGGACTCTCGAGACGAGCAGTACTTC
D gene: .; V gene: TRBV19; J gene: TRBJ2-3; clone size: .; CDR3 length: 12; CDR3 protein: CASSLIGGLLHF; CDR3 DNA: TGTGCCAGTAGCCTAATCGGGGGGCTCCTACATTTT